The 22 T cell receptor beta chains in this list originate from one sample, sequenced in a study of T cells expressing NK-cell markers. TCRdb reprocessed the 5' RACE reads and keeps a single row for each CDR3 protein, giving no DNA. Its clone listing holds 550,000 to 600,000 distinct CDR3 sequences. Sequenced material: blood T cells: a sorted CD56 or NKG2C T cell subset, CD4+ or CD8+ T cells, or bulk PBMC T cells (not recorded which). The source is a man between 18 and 29 years old in good health.

The chain joins TRBV6-5 to TRBJ2-1; TCRdb's D gene call, TRBD2, goes unchecked for lack of DNA. The CDR3 spans 16 residues. From germline, CDR1 is MNHEY and CDR2 SVGAGI. The CDR3 sequence: CASSYVAGGYNNEQFF.

The chain couples TRBV7-2 to TRBJ2-1; TCRdb returns TRBD1, unconfirmable since there is no DNA. Germline CDR1 is SGHTA and CDR2 is FQGNSA. This CDR3 comprises 15 residues. This chain's CDR3 is CASSSDRGVYNEQFF.

The chain employs TRBV27 and TRBJ2-7. The CDR3 loop spans 14 amino acids. Germline V gene data show CDR1 as MNHEY and CDR2 as SMNVEV (reference sequence). The CDR3 is CASKGQLEIYEQYF.

The rearrangement uses TRBV2 and TRBJ1-2. Germline CDR1 is SNHLY and CDR2 is FYNNEI. This CDR3 region has 14 residues. The chain's CDR3 is CASSEEAGLYGYTF.

V usage is TRBV11-2 and J usage is TRBJ2-3; the TCRdb call, TRBD1, lacks DNA for checking. Germline assignment: CDR1 SGHAT and CDR2 FQNNGV. This CDR3 spans 15 amino acids. The CDR3 protein is CASSRGVQPRDTQYF.

This chain uses TRBV6-5 with TRBJ1-1; there is no DNA to check the TCRdb D call of TRBD1. CDR3 length equals 15 residues. CDR1 is MNHEY, CDR2 SVGAGI, per germline. CDR3 amino acids: CASSSRGRGPTEAFF.

The chain carries TRBV6-1 and TRBJ2-6. The CDR3 length is 16 residues. CDR1 and CDR2 (germline): MNHNS, SASEGT. The CDR3 loop is CASTSATLSGANVLTF.

This chain joins TRBV28 and TRBJ2-7; TCRdb picks TRBD1, but there is no DNA to check that call. Germline assignment: CDR1 MDHEN and CDR2 SYDVKM. There are 14 residues in the CDR3. The CDR3 region is CASSPWTGAYEQYF.

The chain employs TRBV29-1 and TRBJ2-1; as DNA is missing, the TRBD2 call by TCRdb cannot be tested. From germline, CDR1 is SQVTM and CDR2 ANQGSEA. The CDR3 consists of 14 residues. This chain's CDR3 is CSVGVLARYNEQFF.

V usage is TRBV5-1 and J usage is TRBJ2-1; TCRdb calls TRBD2, which cannot be checked without DNA. Germline CDR1 and CDR2: SGHRS and YFSETQ. CDR3 length equals 20 residues. The CDR3 loop is CASSLAGRVVLAGGPDEQFF.

The J gene is TRBJ1-1, the V gene TRBV5-1; TCRdb selects TRBD1, and the lack of DNA leaves this call unchecked. The CDR3 runs 17 residues. Per the germline V gene, CDR1 is SGHRS and CDR2 is YFSETQ. CDR3 sequence reads: CASSNRGVTGGDTEAFF. The full variable domain, with the rest looked up from reference TRBV5-1 and TRBJ1-1, is KAGVTQTPRYLIKTRGQQVTLSCSPISGHRSVSWYQQTPGQGLQFLFEYFSETQRNKGNFPGRFSGRQFSNSRSEMNVSTLELGDSALYLCASSNRGVTGGDTEAFFGQGTRLTVV.

The chain recombines TRBV5-1 with TRBJ2-2; TCRdb gives TRBD2 as the D gene, but with no DNA this cannot be confirmed. The CDR3 has 15 amino acids. CDR1 is SGHRS, CDR2 YFSETQ, per germline. CDR3 sequence: CATSAGRASAGELFF.

The genes are TRBV5-1 and TRBJ2-7; absent DNA, TCRdb's TRBD1 call cannot be checked. This CDR3 region has 11 residues. Germline-derived CDR1 and CDR2 are SGHRS and YFSETQ. The CDR3 spells CASSSDGPQYF.

The chain carries TRBV2 and TRBJ2-3. This CDR3 is 13 amino acids long. Germline assignment: CDR1 SNHLY and CDR2 FYNNEI. Here the CDR3 reads CASRDRKEDTQYF.

The rearrangement joins TRBV20-1 to TRBJ1-5; TCRdb picks TRBD1, but there is no DNA to check that call. Germline V gene lookup returns CDR1 DFQATT and CDR2 SNEGSKA (reference sequence). This CDR3 has 12 amino acids. The CDR3 region is CSAPVGDQPQHF.

This chain uses TRBV24-1 with TRBJ2-2; without DNA, the TCRdb call of TRBD2 cannot be checked. Germline V gene data show CDR1 as KGHDR and CDR2 as SFDVKD. The CDR3 is 17 residues long. The CDR3 protein is CATSDLPAGTNTGELFF.

The chain links TRBV7-9 to TRBJ1-5. The CDR3 runs to 16 residues. Germline V gene lookup returns CDR1 SEHNR and CDR2 FQNEAQ (reference sequence). CDR3 amino acids: CASSLGELRGNQPQHF. Drawing the rest from reference TRBV7-9 and TRBJ1-5, the complete variable domain is DTGVSQNPRHKITKRGQNVTFRCDPISEHNRLYWYRQTLGQGPEFLTYFQNEAQLEKSRLLSDRFSAERPKGSFSTLEIQRTEQGDSAMYLCASSLGELRGNQPQHFGDGTRLSIL.

The V gene is TRBV15, the J gene TRBJ2-1; there is no DNA to check the TCRdb D call of TRBD2. CDR1 is LNHNV, CDR2 YYDKDF, per germline (reference sequence). The length of the CDR3 is 14 residues. CDR3 loop: CATSSPSGGNEQFF.

The chain employs TRBV4-3 and TRBJ1-5. The CDR3 sequence is 14 residues long. CDR1 LGHNA and CDR2 YSLEER come from the germline V gene. The CDR3 spells CASSQDRFTQPQHF.

This sequence joins TRBV4-3 and TRBJ1-2; no DNA is available, so the TRBD1 call from TCRdb remains unchecked. The CDR3 sequence is 16 residues long. Germline CDR1 and CDR2: LGHNA and YSLEER. CDR3 amino acids: CASSQDIGRGEYGYTF.

This rearrangement joins TRBV5-5 to TRBJ1-1; the TCRdb D gene call, TRBD1, has no DNA to confirm it. The CDR3 has 15 amino acids. Per the germline V gene, CDR1 is SGHKS and CDR2 is YYEKEE (reference sequence). CDR3 protein: CASSWGTGRNTEAFF.

The chain carries TRBV6-2 or TRBV6-3 and TRBJ2-3. Germline values: CDR1 MNHEY, CDR2 SVGEGT. This CDR3 is built from 13 residues. This CDR3 is CASSAQEGDTQYF.